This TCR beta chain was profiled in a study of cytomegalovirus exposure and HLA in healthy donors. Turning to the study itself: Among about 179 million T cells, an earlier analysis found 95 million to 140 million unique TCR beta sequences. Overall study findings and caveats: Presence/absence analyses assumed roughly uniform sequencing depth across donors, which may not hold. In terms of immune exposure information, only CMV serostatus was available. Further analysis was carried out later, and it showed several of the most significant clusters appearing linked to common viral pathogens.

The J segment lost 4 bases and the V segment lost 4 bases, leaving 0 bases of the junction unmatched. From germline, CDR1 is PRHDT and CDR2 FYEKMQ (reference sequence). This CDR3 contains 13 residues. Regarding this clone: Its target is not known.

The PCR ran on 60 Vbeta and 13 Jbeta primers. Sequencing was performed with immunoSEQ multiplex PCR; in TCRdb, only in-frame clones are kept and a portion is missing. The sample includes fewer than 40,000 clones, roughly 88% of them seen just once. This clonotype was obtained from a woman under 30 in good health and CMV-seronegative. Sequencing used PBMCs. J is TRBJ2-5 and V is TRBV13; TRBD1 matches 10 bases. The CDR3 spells CASSWDRGETQYF. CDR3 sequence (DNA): TGTGCCAGCAGCTGGGACAGGGGAGAGACCCAGTACTTC.